These T cell receptor beta chains were read from a single sample in a study of T-cell memory formation after mild COVID-19. TCRdb passed the 5' RACE reads through MiXCR, listing each CDR3 protein once. The top ten clones hold 55% to 70% of a sample with about 15,000 distinct CDR3 sequences, about 21% of them seen once. The sequencing input was PBMCs or a T cell subset sorted from them (not recorded which). The receptors derive from a man aged 18-30 years who had mild COVID-19 (a few samples of this study predate the infection). Cell type and time point are not known. The CDR3 runs from the conserved cysteine through the conserved F or W. A D gene is named only where the DNA matches it firmly. Size tells how often a clone was seen (once, few, many) or the class of an expanded clone, and some rows leave it out.

many	TRBV4-1	TRBJ1-1	.	CASSQESPDPSNTEAFF	TGCGCCAGCAGCCAAGAATCCCCCGACCCCTCGAACACTGAAGCTTTCTTT
many	TRBV10-3	TRBJ2-1	.	CAVWTVNEQFF	TGTGCCGTCTGGACTGTTAATGAGCAGTTCTTC
once	TRBV5-1	TRBJ2-3	.	CASSLTGTDTQYF	TGCGCCAGCAGCTTGACAGGGACAGATACGCAGTATTTT
many	TRBV4-1	TRBJ2-2	.	CASSQDLDREGTGELFF	TGCGCCAGCAGCCAAGACTTGGACAGGGAGGGCACCGGGGAGCTGTTTTTT
many	TRBV12-3/TRBV12-4	TRBJ2-2	.	CASSLARIRSSGANTGELFF	TGTGCCAGCAGTTTAGCGCGTATCCGGTCCTCGGGGGCCAACACCGGGGAGCTGTTTTTT
few	TRBV5-6	TRBJ2-3	.	CASSLRGTDTQYF	TGTGCCAGCAGCTTGCGGGGCACAGATACGCAGTATTTT
.	TRBV7-2	TRBJ2-1	.	CASSFRGPEQFF	TGTGCCAGCAGCTTCCGGGGTCCGGAGCAGTTCTTC
.	TRBV2	TRBJ2-2	TRBD1	CASVLRGTGELFF	TGTGCCAGTGTCCTCAGGGGGACCGGGGAGCTGTTTTTT
many	TRBV4-1	TRBJ2-5	TRBD2	CASSLALAGGPGETQYF	TGCGCCAGCAGCCTCGCATTAGCGGGGGGGCCCGGGGAGACCCAGTACTTC
few	TRBV4-3	TRBJ2-7	.	CASSQDSTSWYEQYF	TGCGCCAGCAGCCAAGATTCAACCAGCTGGTACGAGCAGTACTTC
many	TRBV5-6	TRBJ2-1	TRBD2	CASSPEGGLAGEQFF	TGTGCCAGCAGCCCAGAGGGCGGACTAGCGGGTGAGCAGTTCTTC
many	TRBV4-1	TRBJ1-1	.	CASSQERGALDTEAFF	TGCGCCAGCAGCCAAGAACGCGGGGCTCTCGACACTGAAGCTTTCTTT
few	TRBV12-3/TRBV12-4	TRBJ2-5	.	CASSFHGEETQYF	TGTGCCAGCAGTTTTCATGGGGAAGAGACCCAGTACTTC
many	TRBV11-3	TRBJ2-1	.	CASSVGQSSSYNEQFF	TGTGCCAGCAGCGTTGGACAGTCGAGCTCCTACAATGAGCAGTTCTTC
.	TRBV4-1	TRBJ2-7	TRBD1	CASSQGGQGSSYEQYF	TGCGCCAGCAGCCAAGGGGGACAGGGCAGCTCCTACGAGCAGTACTTC
many	TRBV28	TRBJ1-3	.	CASREVPSGNTIYF	TGTGCCAGCAGGGAGGTCCCGTCGGGAAACACCATATATTTT
many	TRBV7-9	TRBJ2-1	TRBD1	CASSLRDRVQFF	TGTGCCAGCAGCTTACGGGACAGGGTGCAGTTCTTC
many	TRBV4-1	TRBJ1-2	.	CASSQDNGLWGYTF	TGCGCCAGCAGCCAAGACAACGGTCTCTGGGGCTACACCTTC
.	TRBV4-3	TRBJ2-7	.	CASSQGGGASSYEQYF	TGCGCCAGCAGCCAAGGAGGAGGCGCGAGCTCCTACGAGCAGTACTTC
many	TRBV5-1	TRBJ2-2	.	CASSFRGLTQTGELFF	TGCGCCAGCAGCTTCAGGGGACTAACCCAAACCGGGGAGCTGTTTTTT